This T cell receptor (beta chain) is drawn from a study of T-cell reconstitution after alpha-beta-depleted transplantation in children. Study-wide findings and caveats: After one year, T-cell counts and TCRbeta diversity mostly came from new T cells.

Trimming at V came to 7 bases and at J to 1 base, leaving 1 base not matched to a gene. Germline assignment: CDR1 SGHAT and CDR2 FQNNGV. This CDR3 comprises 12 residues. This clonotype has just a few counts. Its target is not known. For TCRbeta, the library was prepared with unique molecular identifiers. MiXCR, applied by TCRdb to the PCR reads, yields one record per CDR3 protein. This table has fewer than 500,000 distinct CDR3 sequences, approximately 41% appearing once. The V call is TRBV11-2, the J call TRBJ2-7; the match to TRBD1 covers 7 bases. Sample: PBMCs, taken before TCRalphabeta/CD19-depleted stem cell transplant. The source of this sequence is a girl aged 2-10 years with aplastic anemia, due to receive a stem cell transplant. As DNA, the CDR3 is TGTGCCAGCACGGGACAGTCCTACGAGCAGTACTTC. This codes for CASTGQSYEQYF. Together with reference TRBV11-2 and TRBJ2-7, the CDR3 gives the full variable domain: EAGVAQSPRYKIIEKRQSVAFWCNPISGHATLYWYQQILGQGPKLLIQFQNNGVVDDSQLPKDRFSAERLKGVDSTLKIQPAKLEDSAVYLCASTGQSYEQYFGPGTRLTVT.